This T cell receptor (beta chain) was captured by sequencing in a study of T cell repertoires in cytomegalovirus infection. Study in general: In public TCR beta signatures, there were indications of both CMV infection and matching HLA type. General study results and limits: The response measured ex vivo was dominated by TCR beta clonotypes (HLA-C-restricted and CMV-specific).

MiXCR, run by TCRdb on the reads, gives a single entry per CDR3 protein. The table lists approximately 700,000 distinct CDR3 sequences, approximately 40% of them singletons. Germline CDR1 is SEHNR and CDR2 is FQNEAQ (reference sequence). Trimming cost V 5 bases and J 7 bases; bases outside gene matches: 10. The CDR3 runs to 15 residues. Of note for this clonotype: Antigen specificity is unknown.

The gene calls are TRBV7-9 and TRBJ2-1; 8 positions match TRBD2. The source is a human donor in good health (CMV status not recorded). Some clones in this sample may be carry-over from other donors' samples. What was sequenced was PBMCs. CDR3 nucleotide sequence: TGTGCCAGCAGCGTCACCACTAGCGGTGCTAATGAGCAGTTCTTC. Amino acids: CASSVTTSGANEQFF. Drawing the rest from reference TRBV7-9 and TRBJ2-1, the complete variable domain is DTGVSQNPRHKITKRGQNVTFRCDPISEHNRLYWYRQTLGQGPEFLTYFQNEAQLEKSRLLSDRFSAERPKGSFSTLEIQRTEQGDSAMYLCASSVTTSGANEQFFGPGTRLTVL.